The 9 T cell receptor beta chains given below trace back to one sample, sequenced in a study of blood T cell repertoires in COVID-19. Produced via immunoSEQ multiplex PCR; TCRdb's table is partial and in-frame only. The data show about 160,000 clones, approximately 77% seen once. Sequencing input: PBMCs or T cells enriched from blood (not recorded which). All receptors derive from a man between 60 and 75 years old who had recovered from COVID-19.

This clone turned up a few times. The rearrangement joins TRBV6-4 to TRBJ2-1; tentative D call: TRBD1 (6 bases). The V gene's germline CDR1 is MRHNA and CDR2 SNTAGT. The length of the CDR3 is 16 residues. Trimming stripped 5 bases from V and 5 bases from J, with 19 bases between. CDR3 bases: TGTGCCAGCAGTCCATACCAGGGGATCGTCGACAATGAGCAGTTCTTC. This encodes CASSPYQGIVDNEQFF.

CDR3 coding DNA: TGTGCCAGTAGCGGACAGGGTAATTTTGGCAATGAGCAGTTCTTC. Protein: CASSGQGNFGNEQFF. The J gene is TRBJ2-1, the V gene TRBV19, with 8 positions matching TRBD1. The CDR3 consists of 15 residues. V gave up 6 bases and J gave up 6 bases; unmatched junction bases: 10. Germline values: CDR1 LNHDA, CDR2 SQIVND (reference sequence).

The chain couples TRBV5-1 to TRBJ1-5; the D gene is possibly TRBD1 (5 bases). The CDR3 runs to 16 residues. Deletions cut 4 bases from V and 1 base from J, with 15 bases between. Per germline, CDR1 SGHRS and CDR2 YFSETQ. CDR3 loop: CASSHQTGFSNQPQHF. CDR3 DNA sequence: TGCGCCAGCAGCCACCAAACAGGCTTCAGCAATCAGCCCCAGCATTTT.

This chain connects TRBV5-1 to TRBJ1-6; the match to TRBD1 covers 7 bases. J lost 5 bases, V lost 0 bases, and 8 bases had no gene match. Germline lookup yields CDR1 SGHRS and CDR2 YFSETQ. The CDR3 sequence is 17 residues long. CDR3 nucleotide sequence: TGCGCCAGCAGCTTGGCGACAGGGTTTGGGAATAATTCACCCCTCCACTTT. It codes for CASSLATGFGNNSPLHF.

The V and J genes are TRBV18 and TRBJ1-1; the D gene is possibly TRBD1 (5 bases). Germline V gene lookup returns CDR1 KGHSH and CDR2 LQKENI. CDR3 length equals 14 residues. V lost 4 bases, J lost 0 bases, and 9 bases lay in between. CDR3 protein: CASSRTGMNTEAFF. The CDR3 nucleotides are TGTGCCAGCTCACGTACAGGCATGAACACTGAAGCTTTCTTT.

This chain uses TRBV5-1 with TRBJ2-5, with D unclear. V was trimmed by 1 base and J by 4 bases, leaving 8 bases between them. CDR3 length equals 13 residues. In germline, CDR1 is SGHRS, CDR2 YFSETQ. The CDR3 spells CASSLNTLETQYF. The CDR3 nucleotides are TGCGCCAGCAGCTTGAACACGCTAGAGACCCAGTACTTC.

V gene TRBV19 combines with J gene TRBJ2-3; 8 positions match TRBD1. CDR1 is LNHDA, CDR2 SQIVND, per germline (reference sequence). The CDR3 is 16 residues long. Trimming at V came to 2 bases and at J to 3 bases, leaving 7 bases not matched to a gene. The CDR3 is CASSIRRTGSTDTQYF. CDR3 DNA: TGTGCCAGTAGTATACGGCGGACAGGGTCGACAGATACGCAGTATTTT.

This chain links TRBV3-1 (or the pseudogene TRBV3-2) with TRBJ1-2; possibly TRBD1 for D (6 bases). Trimming shortened V by 3 bases and J by 4 bases, and 15 bases separated the two germline ends. Germline CDR1 LGHDT, CDR2 YNNKEL (reference sequence). The CDR3 is 15 amino acids. The CDR3 region has the DNA TGTGCCAGCAGCCATGAATCCGGGACAAGCTATGGCTACACCTTC. Translated, it gives CASSHESGTSYGYTF.

This clone was counted a single time. The J gene is TRBJ2-6, the V gene TRBV4-1, with no clear D. The V and J ends lost 1 base and 1 base respectively, with 5 bases between them. This CDR3 spans 15 amino acids. Germline lookup yields CDR1 MGHRA and CDR2 YSYEKL. CDR3: CASSQGHSGANVLTF. DNA for the CDR3: TGCGCCAGCAGCCAAGGACATTCTGGGGCCAACGTCCTGACTTTC.